The rows below give T cell receptor beta chains drawn from one sample of a study of blood T cell repertoires in COVID-19. The repertoire was sequenced with immunoSEQ multiplex PCR; TCRdb's copy has only in-frame clones and lacks some. The table includes approximately 160,000 clones, 70% to 90% detected once. The specimen sequenced was PBMCs or T cells enriched from blood (not recorded which). These receptors were collected from a middle-aged man who had recovered from COVID-19. CDR3s include the opening cysteine and the closing phenylalanine or tryptophan. The D gene is left open where the match is weak. The size field is filled for only some rows; it gives once, few, many or a size class.

.	TRBV2	.	TRBJ2-5	CASREEYLRETQYF	TGTGCCAGCAGAGAGGAGTACCTCAGAGAGACCCAGTACTTC
.	TRBV9	.	TRBJ1-4	CASSVTQDNEKLFF	TGTGCCAGCAGCGTTACACAGGACAATGAAAAACTGTTTTTT
TRBD1	TRBV5-1	.	TRBJ2-7	CASSLAPGQTIYEQYF	TGCGCCAGCAGCTTGGCCCCGGGACAGACCATCTACGAGCAGTACTTC
.	TRBV7-8	.	TRBJ1-5	CASSWQVREPQHF	TGTGCCAGCAGCTGGCAGGTGCGTGAGCCCCAGCATTTT
TRBD1	TRBV4-1	.	TRBJ1-6	CASSHPPGGQGGGSPLHF	TGCGCCAGCAGCCACCCTCCGGGGGGACAGGGCGGGGGGTCACCCCTCCACTTT
.	TRBV10-2	few	TRBJ1-5	CASSEIGGLIQPQHF	TGCGCCAGCAGTGAGATCGGGGGGTTGATACAGCCCCAGCATTTT
.	TRBV7-9	.	TRBJ1-1	CASSLGGDEAFF	TGTGCCAGCAGCTTAGGCGGGGATGAAGCTTTCTTT
TRBD1	TRBV5-1	.	TRBJ1-1	CASSLGGQGTPLNTEAFF	TGCGCCAGCAGCTTGGGGGGACAGGGAACACCTCTGAACACTGAAGCTTTCTTT
.	TRBV7-9	few	TRBJ2-3	CASSSLTHPDTQYF	TGTGCCAGCAGCTCATTGACTCATCCAGATACGCAGTATTTT
.	TRBV5-1	.	TRBJ2-1	CASSLAYNEQFF	TGCGCCAGCAGCCTAGCTTACAATGAGCAGTTCTTC
.	TRBV5-1	.	TRBJ2-3	CASSPYTTDTQYF	TGCGCCAGCAGCCCGTACACCACAGATACGCAGTATTTT
.	TRBV5-8	.	TRBJ1-3	CASSLVGLGNTIYF	TGTGCCAGCAGCTTGGTTGGCCTCGGAAACACCATATATTTT
.	TRBV25-1	once	TRBJ1-5	CASSAPGNQPQHF	TGTGCCAGCAGCGCCCCAGGCAATCAGCCCCAGCATTTT
.	TRBV5-4	.	TRBJ2-5	CASSPWRGGPETQYF	TGTGCCAGCAGCCCCTGGAGGGGGGGCCCTGAGACCCAGTACTTC
.	TRBV19	.	TRBJ1-4	CASSETGTNEKLFF	TGTGCCAGTAGTGAGACGGGAACTAATGAAAAACTGTTTTTT
TRBD1	TRBV6-5	.	TRBJ1-6	CASSPGQGASPLHF	TGTGCCAGCAGTCCGGGACAGGGGGCTTCACCCCTCCACTTT
.	TRBV7-9	.	TRBJ1-5	CASSFNTENQPQHF	TGTGCCAGCAGCTTTAATACAGAGAATCAGCCCCAGCATTTT
.	TRBV5-1	.	TRBJ1-2	CASSFLRDSTYGYTF	TGCGCCAGCAGCTTCCTCCGGGACTCCACCTATGGCTACACCTTC
TRBD1	TRBV2	.	TRBJ2-7	CASSLTGAREQYF	TGTGCCAGCAGTCTCACAGGGGCACGCGAGCAGTACTTC
.	TRBV6-5	.	TRBJ1-6	CASRVDRNNSPLHF	TGTGCCAGCAGGGTTGACAGAAATAATTCACCCCTCCACTTT
.	TRBV19	few	TRBJ1-3	CASLGGNAGNTIYF	TGTGCCAGCCTGGGAGGGAACGCTGGAAACACCATATATTTT
.	TRBV10-3	.	TRBJ2-2	CAISESEGGELFF	TGTGCCATCAGTGAGTCGGAGGGCGGGGAGCTGTTTTTT
TRBD1	TRBV7-9	.	TRBJ1-2	CASSLGTGEVNGYTF	TGTGCCAGCAGCCTAGGGACAGGAGAGGTCAATGGCTACACCTTC
.	TRBV6-5	.	TRBJ2-6	CASATVSGANVLTF	TGTGCCAGCGCCACGGTCTCTGGGGCCAACGTCCTGACTTTC
.	TRBV27	once	TRBJ2-5	CASSLSRRETQYF	TGTGCCAGCAGTTTATCGAGGCGGGAGACCCAGTACTTC
.	TRBV5-1	.	TRBJ2-1	CASSLVGDVWDEQFF	TGCGCCAGCAGCTTGGTGGGCGATGTTTGGGATGAGCAGTTCTTC
.	TRBV6-1	few	TRBJ2-2	CASSEDQRGLNTGELFF	TGTGCCAGCAGTGAAGATCAGAGAGGTCTGAACACCGGGGAGCTGTTTTTT
.	TRBV11-2	.	TRBJ2-1	CASSLSTGPVNEQFF	TGTGCCAGCAGCTTATCTACAGGGCCGGTAAATGAGCAGTTCTTC
TRBD1	TRBV9	.	TRBJ1-1	CASSVTGGGGTEAFF	TGTGCCAGCAGCGTTACAGGGGGCGGCGGCACTGAAGCTTTCTTT
.	TRBV5-6	few	TRBJ1-3	CASSLSGNTIYF	TGTGCCAGCAGCTTGTCAGGAAACACCATATATTTT
.	TRBV11-3	.	TRBJ2-1	CASSLDPSRYNEQFF	TGTGCCAGCAGCTTAGATCCTTCCCGCTACAATGAGCAGTTCTTC
.	TRBV25-1	.	TRBJ1-6	CAFSGLHF	TGTGCCTTCTCCGGCCTCCACTTT
.	TRBV9	.	TRBJ1-6	CASSVAGVGSPLHF	TGTGCCAGCAGCGTAGCGGGGGTTGGTTCACCCCTCCACTTT
.	TRBV3-1/TRBV3-2	.	TRBJ1-2	CASSSPGTFSF	TGTGCCAGCAGCTCCCCCGGGACATTTTCCTTC
TRBD1	TRBV30	.	TRBJ1-3	CALSLGQGTTGNTIYF	TGTGCCCTTAGCCTGGGACAGGGGACGACTGGAAACACCATATATTTT
TRBD1	TRBV10-3	many	TRBJ2-3	CAISAQGADTQYF	TGTGCCATCAGTGCCCAGGGGGCAGATACGCAGTATTTT
TRBD1	TRBV12-5	few	TRBJ1-4	CASGPDLTGGLGKLFF	TGTGCTAGTGGCCCCGATCTTACAGGGGGCTTGGGAAAACTGTTTTTT
.	TRBV6-5	.	TRBJ1-1	CASSTGGNSAFF	TGTGCCAGCAGTACGGGGGGGAACTCAGCTTTCTTT
TRBD1	TRBV9	.	TRBJ1-1	CASSGDRGGGYTEAFF	TGTGCCAGCAGCGGCGACAGGGGTGGGGGCTACACTGAAGCTTTCTTT
.	TRBV27	.	TRBJ1-1	CASRSMTANTEAFF	TGTGCCAGCAGAAGCATGACAGCGAACACTGAAGCTTTCTTT
TRBD1	TRBV7-8	.	TRBJ1-1	CASSSHQGVFTMNTEAFF	TGTGCCAGCAGCTCCCACCAGGGGGTATTCACCATGAACACTGAAGCTTTCTTT
.	TRBV7-9	.	TRBJ1-5	CASSLQSNQPQHF	TGTGCCAGCAGCTTACAGAGCAATCAGCCCCAGCATTTT
TRBD1	TRBV2	medium-sized	TRBJ1-4	CASSRGHRGSTNEKLFF	TGTGCCAGCAGTCGAGGGCACAGGGGATCAACTAATGAAAAACTGTTTTTT
TRBD1	TRBV5-1	.	TRBJ1-2	CASSLGTGVGYGYTF	TGCGCCAGCAGCTTGGGGACAGGGGTGGGCTATGGCTACACCTTC
TRBD1	TRBV5-1	.	TRBJ1-6	CASSFQTYRDSNSPLHF	TGCGCCAGCAGCTTCCAAACCTACCGGGACAGTAATTCACCCCTCCACTTT
.	TRBV5-1	.	TRBJ2-2	CASSLTSLLRPNTGELFF	TGCGCCAGCAGCTTGACTTCCCTGCTGCGGCCTAACACCGGGGAGCTGTTTTTT
TRBD1	TRBV5-1	few	TRBJ2-2	CASSRDRGTGELFF	TGCGCCAGCAGCCGGGACAGGGGCACCGGGGAGCTGTTTTTT
.	TRBV4-2	.	TRBJ2-7	CASSQDKARPHEQYF	TGTGCCAGCAGCCAAGATAAGGCCAGGCCCCACGAGCAGTACTTC
TRBD1	TRBV4-1	.	TRBJ1-1	CASRVQGGATEAFF	TGCGCCAGCAGGGTACAGGGGGGGGCCACTGAAGCTTTCTTT
.	TRBV5-1	.	TRBJ1-6	CASSLYADSLRSPLHF	TGCGCCAGCAGCCTGTATGCGGACAGCCTCAGGTCACCCCTCCACTTT
.	TRBV5-5	.	TRBJ1-6	CASSDGVGSGSPLHF	TGTGCCAGCAGCGATGGAGTAGGTTCGGGTTCACCCCTCCACTTT
TRBD2	TRBV24-1	.	TRBJ2-1	CATSDSRLARNEQFF	TGTGCCACCAGTGATTCGAGACTAGCGCGTAATGAGCAGTTCTTC
.	TRBV7-8	few	TRBJ2-1	CASSLLRGIRYNEQFF	TGTGCCAGCAGCTTATTAAGGGGAATACGGTACAATGAGCAGTTCTTC
.	TRBV30	.	TRBJ1-6	CAWGDKGSPLHF	TGTGCCTGGGGGGACAAGGGCTCACCCCTCCACTTT
.	TRBV10-1	.	TRBJ2-3	CASSESIDTDTQYF	TGCGCCAGCAGTGAGTCTATAGACACAGATACGCAGTATTTT
TRBD1	TRBV5-1	.	TRBJ2-1	CASSFGRGIYNEQFF	TGCGCCAGCAGCTTCGGCAGGGGGATTTACAATGAGCAGTTCTTC
TRBD2	TRBV3-1/TRBV3-2	.	TRBJ2-5	CASRRLAGEETQYF	TGTGCCAGCAGACGACTAGCGGGGGAAGAGACCCAGTACTTC
.	TRBV6-5	.	TRBJ2-1	CASSSQTDRNNEQFF	TGTGCCAGCAGCTCACAAACTGACAGGAACAATGAGCAGTTCTTC
.	TRBV6-1	.	TRBJ1-2	CASSEAPGYSGGYTF	TGTGCCAGCAGTGAAGCCCCAGGGTACTCAGGTGGCTACACCTTC
.	TRBV15	.	TRBJ2-2	CATSRTSPSLVNTGELFF	TGTGCCACCAGCCGAACCAGCCCCAGTCTAGTCAACACCGGGGAGCTGTTTTTT